This T cell receptor beta chain stems from a study of blood T cell repertoires in COVID-19. On the study more broadly: The study drew acute and convalescent COVID-19 samples from the United States, Italy and Spain.

V was cut by 6 bases and J by 2 bases, with 7 bases left in between. CDR1 is SGHTA, CDR2 FQGNSA, per germline. The CDR3 loop spans 12 amino acids. Authors' processing steps: The authors estimated nucleated cell counts from reference gene primer amplification. Sequenced by immunoSEQ multiplex PCR; TCRdb stores in-frame clones only, minus some. V and J calls and clone size come straight from that table; D and trimming were deduced from the DNA. In the table there are around 50,000 clones, 80% to 90% of which are singletons. The sequenced sample consisted of peripheral blood. The rearrangement links TRBV7-2 to TRBJ2-5, with unresolved D. This receptor was taken from a woman older than 75 with acute or convalescent COVID-19. CDR3 bases: TGTGCCAGCAGTCCTTATCAAGAGACCCAGTACTTC. Its protein product is CASSPYQETQYF.